One T cell receptor beta chain is described in this entry. This sample is part of a study of blood T cell repertoires in COVID-19. The CDR3 has 13 amino acids. The V gene's germline CDR1 is SNHLY and CDR2 FYNNEI. The ends were cut back, 8 bases at V and 2 bases at J, with 12 bases in the middle. As handled by the study authors: Quantification of nucleated cells was approximated via reference gene primer amplification. The repertoire was sequenced with immunoSEQ multiplex PCR; TCRdb's copy has only in-frame clones and lacks some. V, J and clone size were drawn from that table, and D and trimming were deduced from the DNA. The table lists over 300,000 clones, over 75% of them singletons.

Material for sequencing was peripheral blood. The chain combines TRBV2 with TRBJ1-2; D is possibly TRBD1 (6 bases). The receptor's source is a human donor in a cohort sampled during active COVID-19. As DNA, the CDR3 is TGTGCCAGCCCCACGGGACAAAACTATGGCTACACCTTC. Translating it yields CASPTGQNYGYTF.